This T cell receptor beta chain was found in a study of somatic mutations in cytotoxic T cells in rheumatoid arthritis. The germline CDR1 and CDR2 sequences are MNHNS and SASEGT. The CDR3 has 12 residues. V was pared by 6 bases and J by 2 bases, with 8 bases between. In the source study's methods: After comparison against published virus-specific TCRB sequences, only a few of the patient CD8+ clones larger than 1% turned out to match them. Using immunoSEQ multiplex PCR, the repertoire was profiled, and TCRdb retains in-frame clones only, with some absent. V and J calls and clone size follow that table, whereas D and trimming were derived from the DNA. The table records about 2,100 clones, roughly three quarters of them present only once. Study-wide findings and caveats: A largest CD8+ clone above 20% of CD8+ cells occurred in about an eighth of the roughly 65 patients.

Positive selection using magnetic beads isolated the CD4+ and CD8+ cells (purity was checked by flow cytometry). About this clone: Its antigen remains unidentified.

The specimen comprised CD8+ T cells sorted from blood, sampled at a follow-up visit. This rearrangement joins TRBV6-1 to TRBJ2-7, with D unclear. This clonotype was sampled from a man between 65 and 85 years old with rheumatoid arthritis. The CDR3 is CASRRSPYEQYF. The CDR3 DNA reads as TGTGCCAGCAGACGCTCACCCTACGAGCAGTACTTC.